This is a list of T cell receptor beta chains from one sample in a study of CD8 T cells in ankylosing spondylitis. TCRdb reprocessed the 5' RACE reads with MiXCR, giving one entry per CDR3 protein. This table holds 200,000 to 300,000 distinct CDR3 sequences, 8.6% found once. The sequencing sample was made of blood, either unsorted or a sorted T cell fraction (not recorded which). Receptor source: a male donor with ankylosing spondylitis or in good health (not recorded which). Both conserved end residues are part of each CDR3. Fields, in order: clone size, J gene, CDR3 length, D gene, V gene, CDR3 protein, CDR3 DNA. A D gene is named only where the DNA matches it firmly. Clone size appears in some rows only: once, few, many, or a class for an expanded clone.

. | TRBJ2-7 | 14 | . | TRBV30 | CAWNRGGSSYEQYF | TGTGCCTGGAATCGAGGCGGCAGCTCCTACGAGCAGTACTTC
many | TRBJ1-1 | 13 | . | TRBV20-1 | CSASDRGNTEAFF | TGCAGTGCCTCAGACCGGGGGAACACTGAAGCTTTCTTT
many | TRBJ2-1 | 14 | TRBD1 | TRBV7-8 | CASSPRGQYNEQFF | TGTGCCAGCAGCCCGAGGGGACAGTACAATGAGCAGTTCTTC
many | TRBJ2-1 | 12 | . | TRBV20-1 | CSAGTGYNEQFF | TGCAGTGCAGGGACTGGGTACAATGAGCAGTTCTTC
many | TRBJ2-7 | 15 | . | TRBV7-8 | CASSPKTGFSYEQYF | TGTGCCAGCAGCCCTAAGACTGGCTTCTCCTACGAGCAGTACTTC
many | TRBJ2-6 | 17 | . | TRBV12-3/TRBV12-4 | CASSPGQSNSGANVLTF | TGTGCCAGCAGCCCGGGACAATCGAACTCTGGGGCCAACGTCCTGACTTTC
. | TRBJ1-5 | 17 | TRBD1 | TRBV6-1 | CASSPGTGLSRGQPQHF | TGTGCCAGCAGCCCCGGGACAGGTCTCAGCAGGGGTCAGCCCCAGCATTTT
few | TRBJ1-1 | 14 | . | TRBV5-6 | CASSLGGGTTEAFF | TGTGCCAGCAGCTTGGGGGGTGGTACCACTGAAGCTTTCTTT
many | TRBJ2-1 | 13 | TRBD2 | TRBV20-1 | CSATFAGVNEQFF | TGCAGTGCCACCTTTGCGGGAGTCAATGAGCAGTTCTTC
many | TRBJ1-6 | 16 | TRBD1 | TRBV20-1 | CSARDGTGGWNSPLHF | TGCAGTGCTAGAGATGGGACAGGGGGATGGAATTCACCCCTCCACTTT
many | TRBJ2-7 | 16 | TRBD1 | TRBV4-1 | CASSRLTGTVIYEQYF | TGCGCCAGCAGCCGACTTACCGGGACAGTTATCTACGAGCAGTACTTC
many | TRBJ2-1 | 19 | . | TRBV4-3 | CASSQDPPRGRNSYNEQFF | TGCGCCAGCAGCCAAGATCCCCCTAGAGGGAGAAACTCCTACAATGAGCAGTTCTTC
many | TRBJ2-3 | 15 | TRBD1 | TRBV15 | CATSSGTGAKDTQYF | TGTGCCACCAGCAGTGGGACAGGGGCTAAAGATACGCAGTATTTT
many | TRBJ2-1 | 14 | . | TRBV7-9 | CASSYPGVYNEQFF | TGTGCCAGCAGTTACCCCGGGGTTTACAATGAGCAGTTCTTC
many | TRBJ2-1 | 19 | TRBD2 | TRBV5-1 | CASSLFGLAGGPLYNEQFF | TGCGCCAGCAGCCTATTCGGACTAGCGGGAGGGCCGTTGTACAATGAGCAGTTCTTC
. | TRBJ2-5 | 14 | . | TRBV5-4 | CASSLVSSQETQYF | TGTGCCAGCAGCTTGGTCAGCTCCCAAGAGACCCAGTACTTC
many | TRBJ2-1 | 14 | TRBD2 | TRBV20-1 | CSARGLAGPNEQFF | TGCAGTGCTAGGGGACTAGCGGGACCCAATGAGCAGTTCTTC
many | TRBJ2-7 | 13 | . | TRBV20-1 | CSARRQLSYEQYF | TGCAGTGCGAGGCGACAACTGTCCTACGAGCAGTACTTC
few | TRBJ2-1 | 15 | . | TRBV30 | CAWSSLEDLDNEQFF | TGTGCCTGGAGCTCCCTCGAGGATCTCGATAATGAGCAGTTCTTC
few | TRBJ2-7 | 14 | . | TRBV12-3/TRBV12-4 | CASSSPGVTYEQYF | TGTGCCAGCAGTTCCCCTGGGGTGACCTACGAGCAGTACTTC
many | TRBJ2-7 | 16 | TRBD2 | TRBV5-1 | CASSLGLAGAYYEQYF | TGCGCCAGCAGCTTGGGACTAGCGGGGGCCTACTACGAGCAGTACTTC
many | TRBJ1-4 | 16 | . | TRBV12-3/TRBV12-4 | CASSGPQGGTNEKLFF | TGTGCCAGCAGTGGACCACAGGGAGGGACTAATGAAAAACTGTTTTTT
many | TRBJ1-3 | 15 | TRBD1 | TRBV12-3/TRBV12-4 | CASSLVGTAGNTIYF | TGTGCCAGCAGTTTAGTGGGGACAGCCGGAAACACCATATATTTT
many | TRBJ1-4 | 14 | . | TRBV12-3/TRBV12-4 | CASSFYTTNEKLFF | TGTGCCAGCAGTTTCTACACAACTAATGAAAAACTGTTTTTT
many | TRBJ2-1 | 15 | TRBD2 | TRBV4-3 | CASSPRLAGVVEQFF | TGCGCCAGCAGCCCCCGACTAGCGGGGGTAGTTGAGCAGTTCTTC
many | TRBJ2-7 | 16 | TRBD1 | TRBV11-2 | CASSFLRGQGAFEQYF | TGTGCCAGCAGCTTCCTTAGGGGACAGGGGGCTTTCGAGCAGTACTTC
. | TRBJ2-3 | 16 | . | TRBV7-9 | CASSHSGGGTTDTQYF | TGTGCCAGCAGCCATTCCGGAGGCGGGACCACAGATACGCAGTATTTT
many | TRBJ2-1 | 15 | . | TRBV27 | CASSLSIGESNEQFF | TGTGCCAGCAGTTTATCGATAGGGGAGAGCAATGAGCAGTTCTTC
. | TRBJ1-1 | 15 | . | TRBV18 | CASSPAGIRDTEAFF | TGTGCCAGCTCACCAGCGGGGATCCGGGACACTGAAGCTTTCTTT
many | TRBJ1-1 | 14 | . | TRBV6-1 | CASRRDGSNTEAFF | TGTGCCAGCAGGCGGGACGGTAGTAACACTGAAGCTTTCTTT
. | TRBJ2-7 | 12 | . | TRBV6-2/TRBV6-3 | CATFDTRHEQYF | TGTGCCACCTTTGACACTCGCCACGAGCAGTACTTC
many | TRBJ1-2 | 14 | TRBD1 | TRBV5-1 | CASGGIGQGFGYTF | TGCGCCAGCGGGGGGATAGGACAGGGCTTTGGCTACACCTTC
many | TRBJ1-1 | 13 | . | TRBV7-9 | CASSPPDGTRAFF | TGTGCCAGCAGCCCCCCCGACGGGACCAGGGCTTTCTTT
many | TRBJ2-1 | 13 | . | TRBV10-3 | CAISEGQVDEQFF | TGTGCCATCAGTGAAGGTCAGGTTGATGAGCAGTTCTTC
few | TRBJ2-5 | 15 | TRBD1 | TRBV6-1 | CASAIQGQEDETQYF | TGTGCCAGCGCGATCCAGGGACAGGAGGACGAGACCCAGTACTTC
few | TRBJ2-2 | 14 | . | TRBV19 | CASSAGPNTGELFF | TGTGCCAGTAGTGCCGGGCCGAACACCGGGGAGCTGTTTTTT
many | TRBJ2-3 | 15 | . | TRBV6-1 | CASSEAGGRTDTQYF | TGTGCCAGCAGTGAAGCGGGGGGGCGGACAGATACGCAGTATTTT
. | TRBJ1-1 | 16 | . | TRBV5-5 | CASIWEEGILNTEAFF | TGTGCCAGCATCTGGGAGGAGGGGATCTTGAACACTGAAGCTTTCTTT
many | TRBJ2-1 | 17 | . | TRBV12-3/TRBV12-4 | CASSLAPGLATANEQFF | TGTGCCAGCAGTTTAGCGCCGGGACTCGCTACCGCCAATGAGCAGTTCTTC
many | TRBJ1-1 | 13 | . | TRBV7-3 | CASSSQENTEAFF | TGTGCCAGCAGCTCTCAGGAGAACACTGAAGCTTTCTTT